A single sample is the source of the 9 T cell receptor beta chains below, sequenced in a study of radiotherapy plus CTLA-4 blockade in lung cancer. The protocol was immunoSEQ multiplex PCR, while the TCRdb copy is restricted to in-frame clones and leaves out a portion. The sample consists of approximately 34,000 clones, approximately 70% of them appearing once. The sample here was peripheral blood, taken from a patient treated with radiotherapy plus ipilimumab. The receptors shown here come from a human donor with non-small cell lung cancer who had stable disease on radiotherapy plus ipilimumab.

The chain has TRBV12-2 and TRBJ1-5. TRBV12-2 is a pseudogene. This CDR3 comprises 13 residues. The CDR3 loop reads CASRPTMNQPQHF. DNA for the CDR3: TGTGCAAGTCGCCCAACGATGAATCAGCCCCAGCATTTT.

This sequence joins TRBV28 and TRBJ2-1, with 7 bases matching TRBD1. The CDR3 totals 15 residues. J was trimmed by 2 bases and V by 6 bases; bases with no gene match: 7. Germline V gene sequence: CDR1 MDHEN, CDR2 SYDVKM. CDR3 in amino acids: CASRPRDSTYNEQFF. The CDR3 DNA follows: TGTGCCAGCAGACCAAGGGACAGCACCTACAATGAGCAGTTCTTC.

This chain uses TRBV5-4 with TRBJ2-5; 8 bases match TRBD2. Germline V CDR1 and CDR2: SGHNT, YYREEE (reference sequence). This CDR3 contains 16 residues. Trimming removed 9 bases from V and 2 bases from J; junction bases left unmatched: 15. The CDR3 loop reads CATRGFTSGYQETQYF. Here the CDR3 DNA reads TGTGCCACCAGGGGATTTACTAGCGGATATCAAGAGACCCAGTACTTC.

V is TRBV4-2 and J is TRBJ1-5; D is perhaps TRBD1 (6 bases). Germline CDR1 reads LGHNA; CDR2 reads YNFKEQ. V was trimmed by 3 bases and J by 7 bases, leaving 16 bases between them. The length of the CDR3 is 15 residues. The CDR3 DNA sequence: TGTGCCAGCAGCCATTCCGAGGGGGTGCAACAGCCCCAGCATTTT. Translating gives CASSHSEGVQQPQHF.

This clone was observed a handful of times. The chain uses TRBV18 and TRBJ2-7; D might be TRBD1 (6 bases). The germline gives CDR1 KGHSH, CDR2 LQKENI. The CDR3 runs to 15 residues. V shed 2 bases and J shed 3 bases, with 14 bases lying between them. This CDR3 is CASSPRQGSYYEQYF. The DNA for the CDR3 is TGTGCCAGCTCACCAAGGCAGGGGTCTTACTACGAGCAGTACTTC.

The rearrangement joins TRBV6-4 to TRBJ1-1, with unresolved D. The CDR3 has 9 amino acids. The germline V gene encodes CDR1 MRHNA and CDR2 SNTAGT. Trimming took 2 bases from V and 11 from J, leaving 3 bases between them. The CDR3 region is CASSDKAFF. CDR3 in DNA: TGTGCCAGCAGTGACAAGGCTTTCTTT.

V and J are TRBV9 and TRBJ1-1; D may be TRBD1 (5 bases). The CDR3 runs 15 residues. Germline V lookup: CDR1 SGDLS, CDR2 YYNGEE. Trimming shortened V by 3 bases and J by 1 base, and 13 bases separated the two germline ends. In DNA form, the CDR3 reads TGTGCCAGCAGCGGACCACAGGAAGGGAACACTGAAGCTTTCTTT. This gives the protein CASSGPQEGNTEAFF. The full variable domain, in which reference TRBV9 and TRBJ1-1 provide the parts outside the CDR3, is DSGVTQTPKHLITATGQRVTLRCSPRSGDLSVYWYQQSLDQGLQFLIQYYNGEERAKGNILERFSAQQFPDLHSELNLSSLELGDSALYFCASSGPQEGNTEAFFGQGTRLTVV.

The gene calls are TRBV7-9 and TRBJ2-7; D is ambiguous. V was shortened by 2 bases and J by 5 bases, with 16 bases between the two germline ends. The CDR3 covers 15 residues. Germline V CDR1 and CDR2: SEHNR, FQNEAQ (reference sequence). CDR3 DNA sequence: TGTGCCAGCAGCTTAACGGGCTTTGGCTGGAACGAGCAGTACTTC. Residues: CASSLTGFGWNEQYF. The entire variable domain, with the rest obtained from reference TRBV7-9 and TRBJ2-7, is as follows: DTGVSQNPRHKITKRGQNVTFRCDPISEHNRLYWYRQTLGQGPEFLTYFQNEAQLEKSRLLSDRFSAERPKGSFSTLEIQRTEQGDSAMYLCASSLTGFGWNEQYFGPGTRLTVT.

This chain connects TRBV5-1 to TRBJ2-5, with D perhaps TRBD1 (5 bases). The CDR3 totals 14 residues. Germline loops: CDR1 SGHRS, CDR2 YFSETQ. The germline V and J ends were trimmed by 4 bases and 1 base, with 11 bases remaining between them. CDR3 region: CASSPTGFQETQYF. The CDR3 coding sequence is TGCGCCAGCAGCCCCACAGGTTTCCAAGAGACCCAGTACTTC.